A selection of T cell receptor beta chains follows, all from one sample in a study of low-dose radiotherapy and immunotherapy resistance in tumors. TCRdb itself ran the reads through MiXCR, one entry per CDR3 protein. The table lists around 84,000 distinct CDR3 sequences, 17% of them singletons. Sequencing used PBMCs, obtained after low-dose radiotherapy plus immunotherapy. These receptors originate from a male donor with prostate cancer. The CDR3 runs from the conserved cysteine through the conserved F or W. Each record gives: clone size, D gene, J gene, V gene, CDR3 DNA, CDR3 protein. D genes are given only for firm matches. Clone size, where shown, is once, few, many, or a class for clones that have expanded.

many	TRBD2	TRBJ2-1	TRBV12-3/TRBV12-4	TGTGCCAGCAGTTTACTAGCGGGAGTCAATGAGCAGTTCTTC	CASSLLAGVNEQFF
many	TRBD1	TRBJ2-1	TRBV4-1	TGCGCCAGCAGCCCCGCTGGGACAGGGTTCAGAAGTGGTCTATACAATGAGCAGTTCTTC	CASSPAGTGFRSGLYNEQFF
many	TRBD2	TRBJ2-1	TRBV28	TGTGCCAGCAGTTCGATAGCGGGAGTGAGTTACAATGAGCAGTTCTTC	CASSSIAGVSYNEQFF
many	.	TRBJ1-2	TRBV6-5	TGTGCCAGCAGTTACTCCAGGGGTTCTAGTGGCTACACCTTC	CASSYSRGSSGYTF
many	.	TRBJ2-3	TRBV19	TGTGCCAGCTCCCCCTCGCGGAGTAGCACAGATACGCAGTATTTT	CASSPSRSSTDTQYF
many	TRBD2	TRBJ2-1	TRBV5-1	TGCGCCAGCAGACCGGGACTAGCGGGAGGGAATGAGCAGTTCTTC	CASRPGLAGGNEQFF
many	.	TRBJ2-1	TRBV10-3	TGTGCCAGCGGGACAGACAATGAGCAGTTCTTC	CASGTDNEQFF
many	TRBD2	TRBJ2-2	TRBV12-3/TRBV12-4	TGTGCCAGTCTAGGACTAGCGGCGAACACCGGGGAGCTGTTTTTT	CASLGLAANTGELFF
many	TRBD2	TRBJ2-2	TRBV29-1	TGCAGCGTCGTATCCGGGACTAGCGGGAGGGCCTCCGGGGAGCTGTTTTTT	CSVVSGTSGRASGELFF
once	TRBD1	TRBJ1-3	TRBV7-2	TGTGCCAGCAGTCCCAGGGGACAGGGAACTGGAAACACCATATATTTT	CASSPRGQGTGNTIYF
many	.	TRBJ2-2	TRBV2	TGTGCCAGCAGTGATCGTAGTAGCTACGGGGAGCTGTTTTTT	CASSDRSSYGELFF
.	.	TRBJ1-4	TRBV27	TGTGCCAGCAGTTATAACGGGTTGGCTAATGAAAAACTGTTTTTT	CASSYNGLANEKLFF
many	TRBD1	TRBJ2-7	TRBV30	TGTGCCTGGAATACCGGGACAGGGGACAACGAGCAGTACTTC	CAWNTGTGDNEQYF
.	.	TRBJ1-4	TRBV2	TGTGCCAGCAGTGTTCGTCCAGGGGCTAATGAAAAACTGTTTTTT	CASSVRPGANEKLFF
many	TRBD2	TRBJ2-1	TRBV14	TGTGCCAGCAGTCCGGGCAGCGGGACCCAGTTCTTC	CASSPGSGTQFF
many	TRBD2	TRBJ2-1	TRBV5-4	TGTGCCAGCAGCCAATCAGGACTAGCGGGTGTCTACAATGAGCAGTTCTTC	CASSQSGLAGVYNEQFF
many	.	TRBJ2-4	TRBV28	TGTGCCAGCAGTTTTCGAGGGACCAAAAACATTCAGTACTTC	CASSFRGTKNIQYF
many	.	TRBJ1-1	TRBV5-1	TGCGCCAGCAGCCTGCCCGGGCGGGACGGTGGAACCATCAACACTGAAGCTTTCTTT	CASSLPGRDGGTINTEAFF
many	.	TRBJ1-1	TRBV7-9	TGTGCCAGCAGCTTAGGGGAACTAGGAACTGAAGCTTTCTTT	CASSLGELGTEAFF
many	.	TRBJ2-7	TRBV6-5	TGTGCCAGCAGAAATATGGGGTCCTACGAGCAGTACTTC	CASRNMGSYEQYF
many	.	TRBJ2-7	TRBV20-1	TGCAGTGCTAGAGAGGAGGGACGAGAGACTACCTACGAGCAGTACTTC	CSAREEGRETTYEQYF
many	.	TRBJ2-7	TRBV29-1	TGCAGCGTTGAAGATGGTCGGGAAGACGAGCAGTACTTC	CSVEDGREDEQYF
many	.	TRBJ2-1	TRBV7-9	TGTGCCAGCAGCCCCGGTATGGACAATGAGCAGTTCTTC	CASSPGMDNEQFF
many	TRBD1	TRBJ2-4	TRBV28	TGTGCCAGCAGTTCGACAGGGGCCGGAAACATTCAGTACTTC	CASSSTGAGNIQYF
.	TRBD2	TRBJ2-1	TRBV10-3	TGTGCCATCAAAGGGACTAGCGGGAGTCCGAATGAGCAGTTCTTC	CAIKGTSGSPNEQFF
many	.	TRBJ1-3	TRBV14	TGTGCCAGCAGCCGGTACTCTGGAAACACCATATATTTT	CASSRYSGNTIYF
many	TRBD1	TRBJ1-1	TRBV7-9	TGTGCCAGCAGCGTTCTCCGGGACAGCGTTATGAACACTGAAGCTTTCTTT	CASSVLRDSVMNTEAFF
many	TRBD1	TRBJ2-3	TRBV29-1	TGCAGCGCCCTAAGGGGGACAGGGGCAGATACGCAGTATTTT	CSALRGTGADTQYF
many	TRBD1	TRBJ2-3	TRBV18	TGTGCCAGCTCACCACCGACAGGGGGCCCAGATACGCAGTATTTT	CASSPPTGGPDTQYF
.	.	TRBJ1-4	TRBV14	TGTGCCAGCAGCCAAGATTCCAGGCCTGGGGGTGAAAAACTGTTCTTT	CASSQDSRPGGEKLFF
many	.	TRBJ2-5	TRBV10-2	TGCGCCAGCTGGGGCAGTCAAGAGACCCAGTACTTC	CASWGSQETQYF
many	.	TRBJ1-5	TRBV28	TGTGCCAGCAGCCCCGGGCAGCCCCAGCATTTT	CASSPGQPQHF
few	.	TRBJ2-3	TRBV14	TGTGCCAGCAGCCAAAAAGATGGTACAGATACGCAGTATTTT	CASSQKDGTDTQYF
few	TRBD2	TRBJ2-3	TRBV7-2	TGTGCCAGCAGCCTATGGCCGGCGGGAGTGGCGGATACGCAGTATTTT	CASSLWPAGVADTQYF
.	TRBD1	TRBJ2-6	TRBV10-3	TGTGCCACCACCGGGACAGCTGGCTCTGGGGCCAACGTCCTGACTTTC	CATTGTAGSGANVLTF
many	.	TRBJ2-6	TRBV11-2	TGTGCCAGCAGCTTAGATCGGAGGTTAGGGGCCAACGTCCTGACTTTC	CASSLDRRLGANVLTF
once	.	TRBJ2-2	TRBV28	.	CASSLLGQGYGYTFGSGTGELFF
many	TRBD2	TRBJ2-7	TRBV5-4	TGTGCCAGCAGCCCCAGCGGGACGGAACCCTACGAGCAGTACTTC	CASSPSGTEPYEQYF
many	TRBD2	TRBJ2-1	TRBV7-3	TGTGCCAGCAGCCCCTCATCGTCTAGCGGGCTTTACAATGAGCAGTTCTTC	CASSPSSSSGLYNEQFF
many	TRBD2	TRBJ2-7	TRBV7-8	TGTGCCAGCAGCTTAGGACTAGCGGGAGTAGGGGAGCAGTACTTC	CASSLGLAGVGEQYF
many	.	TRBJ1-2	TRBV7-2	TGTGCCAGCACCTCCTCGTTCGGCTACACCTTC	CASTSSFGYTF
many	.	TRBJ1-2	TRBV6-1	TGTGCCAGCACCTTGGCAGGGGAGTATGGCTACACCTTC	CASTLAGEYGYTF
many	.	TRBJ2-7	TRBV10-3	TGTGCCATCAGTGAGTCGTCCGGGCACGAGCAGTACTTC	CAISESSGHEQYF
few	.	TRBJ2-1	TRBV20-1	TGCAGTGCTAGCGTGGGCAATGAGCAGTTCTTC	CSASVGNEQFF
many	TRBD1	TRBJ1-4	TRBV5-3	TGTGCCAGCAGCTGGGGACAGGGCCTTAATGAAAAACTGTTTTTT	CASSWGQGLNEKLFF
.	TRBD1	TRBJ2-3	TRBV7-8	TGTGCCAGCACCAGGGGGAAGAGGGCCGGTACGCAGTATTTT	CASTRGKRAGTQYF
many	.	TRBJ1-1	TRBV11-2	TGTGCCAGCAGCTTAGTCCAAGGGGGGGCAATCACTGAAGCTTTCTTT	CASSLVQGGAITEAFF
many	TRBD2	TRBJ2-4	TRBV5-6	TGTGCCAGCAGCGCCGGGACTAGCGGGAGAAACATTCAGTACTTC	CASSAGTSGRNIQYF
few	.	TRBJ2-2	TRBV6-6	TGTGCCAGCAGTGGGGAGACAGAGAACACCGGGGAGCTGTTTTTT	CASSGETENTGELFF
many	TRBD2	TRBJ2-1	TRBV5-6	TGTGCCAGCAGCTTGGCAGGCGGGAGCAGGTACAATGAGCAGTTCTTC	CASSLAGGSRYNEQFF
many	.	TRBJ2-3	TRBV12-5	TGTGCTAGTGGCGGGGGAAGGGACGAGTCAGATACGCAGTATTTT	CASGGGRDESDTQYF